This T cell receptor beta chain stems from a study of CD8 T cells in ankylosing spondylitis. Study-wide points: Ankylosing spondylitis blood appeared to be characterized by a TCR beta motif of about eight highly homologous variants. Reportedly, disease-linked clones are significantly enriched in ankylosing spondylitis patients' matched synovial fluid.

Quantitative 5'-RACE with molecular barcodes was used to make the TCR beta libraries. A single record per CDR3 protein comes from TCRdb applying MiXCR to the 5' RACE reads. Here the sample spans more than 150,000 distinct CDR3 sequences, 15% to 20% being singletons. V gave up 5 bases and J gave up 3 bases; unmatched junction bases: 5. The CDR3 runs to 14 residues. Germline CDR1 reads SGHTA; CDR2 reads FQGNSA. As for this clonotype: Its antigen is still unknown.

The chain employs TRBV7-2 and TRBJ2-3; 7 nucleotides align to TRBD2. This clonotype was sampled from a male donor aged 10-29 years with ankylosing spondylitis or in good health (not recorded which). Sequencing was done on a sample of blood, either unsorted or a sorted T cell fraction (not recorded which). CDR3 DNA sequence: TGTGCCAGCAGCGCCCGAGCGGGGACAGATACGCAGTATTTT. It specifies CASSARAGTDTQYF.